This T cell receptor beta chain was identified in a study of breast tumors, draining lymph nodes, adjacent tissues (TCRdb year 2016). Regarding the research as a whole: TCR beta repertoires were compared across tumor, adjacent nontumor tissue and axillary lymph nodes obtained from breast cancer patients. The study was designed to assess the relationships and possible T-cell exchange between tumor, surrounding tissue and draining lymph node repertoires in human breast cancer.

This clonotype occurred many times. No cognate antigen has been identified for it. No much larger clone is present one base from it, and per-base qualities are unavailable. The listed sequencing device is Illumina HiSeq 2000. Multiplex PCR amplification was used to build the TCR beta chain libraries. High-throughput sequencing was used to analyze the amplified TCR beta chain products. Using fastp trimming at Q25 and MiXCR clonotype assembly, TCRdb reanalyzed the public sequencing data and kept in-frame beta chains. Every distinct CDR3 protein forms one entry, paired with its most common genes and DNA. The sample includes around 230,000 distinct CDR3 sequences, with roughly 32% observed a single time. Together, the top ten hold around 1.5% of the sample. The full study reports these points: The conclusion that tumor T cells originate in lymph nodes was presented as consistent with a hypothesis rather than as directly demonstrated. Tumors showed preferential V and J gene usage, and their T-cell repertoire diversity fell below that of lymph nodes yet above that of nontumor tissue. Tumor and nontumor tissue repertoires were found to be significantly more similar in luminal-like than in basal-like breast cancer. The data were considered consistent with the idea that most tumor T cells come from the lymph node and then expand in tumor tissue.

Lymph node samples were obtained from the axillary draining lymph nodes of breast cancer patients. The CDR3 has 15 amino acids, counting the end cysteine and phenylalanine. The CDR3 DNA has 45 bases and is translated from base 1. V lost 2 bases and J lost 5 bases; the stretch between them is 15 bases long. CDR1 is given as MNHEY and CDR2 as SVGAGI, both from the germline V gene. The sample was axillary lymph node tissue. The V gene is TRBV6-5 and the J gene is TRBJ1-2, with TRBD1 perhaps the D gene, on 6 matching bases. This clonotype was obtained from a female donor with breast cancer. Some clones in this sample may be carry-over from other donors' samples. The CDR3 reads CASSYGAGVSYGYTF. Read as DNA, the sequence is TGTGCCAGCAGTTACGGGGCAGGGGTTTCGTATGGCTACACCTTC.